This T cell receptor (beta chain) was obtained from a study of blood T cell repertoires in COVID-19. Looking at the study overall: From the United States, Italy and Spain came samples of acute and convalescent COVID-19. T cells, B-cell-depleted T cells, or PBMCs provided the cDNA or gDNA that served as material.

J was trimmed by 7 bases and V by 1 base; bases with no gene match: 3. CDR1 and CDR2 from the germline V gene are LGHDT and YNNKEL (reference sequence). The CDR3 totals 13 residues. Per the authors' pipeline: Amplification from reference gene primers served as the basis for estimated nucleated cell counts. Libraries were prepared by immunoSEQ multiplex PCR; TCRdb keeps only in-frame clonotypes and omits some of them. V, J and clone size are those of that table, while D and trimming were read from the DNA. There are 80,000 to 95,000 clones in the sample; around 90% occur only once, and about 3.4% lies in the top ten.

The sample comprised peripheral blood. This clonotype was obtained from a woman aged 70-85 years with acute or convalescent COVID-19. V and J are TRBV3-1 (or the pseudogene TRBV3-2) and TRBJ1-1, with TRBD1 matching over 7 bases. The CDR3 sequence is CASSQARTGEAFF. DNA for the CDR3: TGTGCCAGCAGCCAAGCCCGGACAGGTGAAGCTTTCTTT.